The following is a T cell receptor (beta chain) sequence with its context. As yet, its antigen is unknown. Germline CDR1 is MNHEY and CDR2 is SMNVEV (reference sequence). This CDR3 is built from 14 residues. Trimming removed 3 bases from V and 6 bases from J; junction bases left unmatched: 3. It was the roughly 130-subject validation cohort, separate from the roughly 700-subject first cohort, to which the donors belonged. This table comes from immunoSEQ multiplex PCR, and its TCRdb copy is limited to in-frame clones, with some not included. This table holds about 340,000 clones, roughly 90% found once. This entry comes from a study of cytomegalovirus exposure and HLA in healthy donors. For the study at large: The same platform as the roughly 670 first-cohort repertoires was used for the 120 or so validation repertoires, a later analysis reported.

Study findings and constraints: TCR sequences were mostly rare, though some public TCRs occurred in many donors.

The V call is TRBV27, the J call TRBJ2-1; 9 bases align to TRBD1. The sample comprised PBMCs. This receptor was taken from a woman under 30 in good health and CMV-seronegative. This CDR3 reads CASSFGTGSNEQFF. CDR3 DNA: TGTGCCAGCAGTTTCGGGACAGGGTCCAATGAGCAGTTCTTC.